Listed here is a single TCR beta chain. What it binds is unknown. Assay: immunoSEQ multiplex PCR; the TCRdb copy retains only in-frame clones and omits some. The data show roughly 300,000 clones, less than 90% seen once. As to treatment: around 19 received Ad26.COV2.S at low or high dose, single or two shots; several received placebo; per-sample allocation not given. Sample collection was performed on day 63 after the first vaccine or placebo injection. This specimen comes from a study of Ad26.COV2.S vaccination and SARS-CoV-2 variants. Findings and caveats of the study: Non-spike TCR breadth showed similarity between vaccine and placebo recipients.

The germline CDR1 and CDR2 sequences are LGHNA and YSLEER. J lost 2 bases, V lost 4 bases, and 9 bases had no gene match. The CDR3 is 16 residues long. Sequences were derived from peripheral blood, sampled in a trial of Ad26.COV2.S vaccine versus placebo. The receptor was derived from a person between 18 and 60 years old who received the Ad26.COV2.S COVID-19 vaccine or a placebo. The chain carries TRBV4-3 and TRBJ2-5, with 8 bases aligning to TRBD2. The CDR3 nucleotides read TGCGCCAGCAGCCCTCAGGCTAGCGGGCTTCAAGAGACCCAGTACTTC. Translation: CASSPQASGLQETQYF.